The 28 T cell receptor beta chains listed next were all sequenced from one sample in a study of cytomegalovirus exposure and HLA in healthy donors. TCRdb keeps only in-frame clones here, not all; method: immunoSEQ multiplex PCR. The data hold some 98,000 clones, with around 90% observed a single time. Sample: PBMCs. The receptors were sampled from a woman in her twenties or thirties in good health and CMV-seronegative.

This clone turned up a few times. This chain connects TRBV7-9 to TRBJ1-6; no clear D gene. Germline V lookup: CDR1 SEHNR, CDR2 FQNEAQ (reference sequence). This CDR3 has 12 amino acids. Trimming stripped 7 bases from V and 8 bases from J, with 9 bases between. The DNA of the CDR3 is TGTGCCAGCAATCCCCCAGATTCACCCCTCCACTTT. Encoded protein: CASNPPDSPLHF.

The chain employs TRBV27 and TRBJ2-1; no clear D. The V and J ends lost 2 bases and 6 bases respectively, with 5 bases between them. The length of the CDR3 is 12 residues. Germline loops: CDR1 MNHEY, CDR2 SMNVEV (reference sequence). CDR3 sequence reads: CASSLGRNEQFF. For the CDR3, the DNA is TGTGCCAGCAGTTTAGGCCGCAATGAGCAGTTCTTC.

V and J are TRBV18 and TRBJ2-3, with D tentatively TRBD2 (6 bases). Deletions cut 3 bases from V and 2 bases from J, with 9 bases between. The CDR3 loop spans 14 amino acids. Germline CDR1 KGHSH, CDR2 LQKENI. As DNA, the CDR3 is TGTGCCAGCTCACCCTCGGGGGTCACAGATACGCAGTATTTT. It translates to CASSPSGVTDTQYF.

The rearrangement uses TRBV29-1 and TRBJ2-7; D is possibly TRBD2 (6 bases). Looked up from germline, CDR1 is SQVTM and CDR2 is ANQGSEA. The CDR3 runs 14 residues. V lost 4 bases, J lost 3 bases, and 16 bases lay in between. The chain's CDR3 is CSVGGSGLNYEQYF. CDR3 nucleotide sequence: TGCAGCGTTGGGGGTAGCGGACTAAACTACGAGCAGTACTTC.

V usage is TRBV4-2 and J usage is TRBJ2-1; TRBD2 matches 7 bases. Germline V lookup: CDR1 LGHNA, CDR2 YNFKEQ. J lost 1 base, V lost 6 bases, and 12 bases had no gene match. There are 17 residues in the CDR3. The CDR3 DNA reads TGTGCCAGCAGTTTCATGCTCGCTAGCGGATCCTACAATGAGCAGTTCTTC. It specifies CASSFMLASGSYNEQFF.

This rearrangement joins TRBV2 to TRBJ1-4, with D uncertain. This CDR3 spans 12 amino acids. Germline V gives CDR1 SNHLY, CDR2 FYNNEI. Trimming removed 7 bases at V and 0 bases at J, with 3 bases between. CDR3 protein: CASTATNEKLFF. The CDR3 region has the DNA TGTGCCAGCACGGCAACTAATGAAAAACTGTTTTTT. Together with reference TRBV2 and TRBJ1-4, the CDR3 gives the full variable domain: EPEVTQTPSHQVTQMGQEVILRCVPISNHLYFYWYRQILGQKVEFLVSFYNNEISEKSEIFDDQFSVERPDGSNFTLKIRSTKLEDSAMYFCASTATNEKLFFGSGTQLSVL.

The rearrangement links TRBV29-1 to TRBJ1-2; TRBD1 is a possible D gene (6 bases). Germline values: CDR1 SQVTM, CDR2 ANQGSEA. V shed 4 bases and J shed 7 bases, with 13 bases lying between them. The CDR3 runs 12 residues. Written as DNA, the CDR3 is TGCAGCGTTGTCGCAGGGGACGGTGGCTACACCTTC. Its protein product is CSVVAGDGGYTF.

The chain joins TRBV30 to TRBJ1-6; 7 positions match TRBD1. V shed 0 bases and J 0 bases; nucleotides not matched to a gene: 8. The CDR3 contains 18 residues. The germline V gene has CDR1 GTSNPN and CDR2 SVGIG (reference sequence). The CDR3 DNA follows: TGTGCCTGGAGTGTCCGACAGGGAACAAACTCCTATAATTCACCCCTCCACTTT. Its translation: CAWSVRQGTNSYNSPLHF. The whole variable domain, filled in from reference TRBV30 and TRBJ1-6, reads SQTIHQWPATLVQPVGSPLSLECTVEGTSNPNLYWYRQAAGRGLQLLFYSVGIGQISSEVPQNLSASRPQDRQFILSSKKLLLSDSGFYLCAWSVRQGTNSYNSPLHFGNGTRLTVT.

This chain uses TRBV29-1 with TRBJ2-3, with TRBD2 matching over 7 bases. Germline V gene lookup returns CDR1 SQVTM and CDR2 ANQGSEA. With V trimmed by 6 bases and J by 2 bases, 8 bases remained unmatched. The CDR3 runs 14 residues. The CDR3 DNA is TGCAGCGTAGTACGAGCGGGACTCACAGATACGCAGTATTTT. This gives the protein CSVVRAGLTDTQYF.

In its sample, this clone was seen once. The V and J genes are TRBV5-1 and TRBJ2-1, with 7 bases matching TRBD2. Germline CDR1 is SGHRS and CDR2 is YFSETQ. V was clipped by 4 bases and J by 5 bases; unmatched bases: 15. This CDR3 has 17 amino acids. The CDR3, as DNA: TGCGCCAGCAGCCACTCGGCTGTGCGGGAGAGCAACAATGAGCAGTTCTTC. Its translation is CASSHSAVRESNNEQFF.

This chain joins TRBV5-1 and TRBJ2-7; 8 positions match TRBD2. V lost 4 bases and J lost 6; bases outside the gene matches: 9. Germline lookup yields CDR1 SGHRS and CDR2 YFSETQ. The CDR3 has 14 amino acids. The CDR3, as DNA: TGCGCCAGCAGCCCACGGTTCGGGGGGGGCGAGCAGTACTTC. It encodes CASSPRFGGGEQYF.

V usage is TRBV18 and J usage is TRBJ1-1, with a possible D match to TRBD1 (5 bases). The germline CDR1 and CDR2 sequences are KGHSH and LQKENI. V lost 6 bases to trimming and J lost 5 bases, with 16 bases between them. CDR3 length equals 14 residues. CDR3 nucleotides: TGTGCCAGCTCCCCTAAGAAGACAGTGACTGAAGCTTTCTTT. Translating it yields CASSPKKTVTEAFF.

The V and J genes are TRBV6-1 and TRBJ2-3; TRBD2 aligns across 12 bases. The length of the CDR3 is 16 residues. Germline loops: CDR1 MNHNS, CDR2 SASEGT. Trimming removed 0 bases from V and 8 bases from J; junction bases left unmatched: 6. CDR3 sequence reads: CASSEASSGGATTQYF. The CDR3 region has the DNA TGTGCCAGCAGTGAAGCTTCTAGCGGGGGGGCCACTACGCAGTATTTT.

This sequence joins TRBV6-1 and TRBJ2-3; D gene uncertain. With 2 bases removed from V and 0 bases from J, the gap between germline ends came to 9 bases. The CDR3 has 15 amino acids. Per germline, CDR1 MNHNS and CDR2 SASEGT. This chain's CDR3 is CASSEQRSSTDTQYF. The CDR3 coding sequence is TGTGCCAGCAGTGAACAGAGGTCCAGCACAGATACGCAGTATTTT.

The gene calls are TRBV27 and TRBJ2-7, with a weak D call TRBD1 (6 bases). This CDR3 region has 14 residues. V was cut by 0 bases and J by 8 bases, with 14 bases left in between. Germline assignment: CDR1 MNHEY and CDR2 SMNVEV (reference sequence). For the CDR3, the DNA is TGTGCCAGCAGTTTATCGGGTACAGGGAGTAAGCAGTACTTC. Protein sequence: CASSLSGTGSKQYF.

V is TRBV28 and J is TRBJ1-5, with 7 positions matching TRBD1. Germline loops: CDR1 MDHEN, CDR2 SYDVKM. The CDR3 consists of 12 residues. J was trimmed by 3 bases and V by 11 bases; bases with no gene match: 4. CDR3 coding DNA: TGTGCCGGGGGGACAGTCAATCAGCCCCAGCATTTT. Encoded protein: CAGGTVNQPQHF.

The chain is built from TRBV15 and TRBJ1-5, with a tentative D call TRBD1 (5 bases). V lost 5 bases, J lost 3 bases, and 17 bases lay in between. This CDR3 contains 16 residues. The germline CDR1 and CDR2 sequences are LNHNV and YYDKDF (reference sequence). For the CDR3, the DNA is TGTGCCACCAGCGGAGGAACCGGGACTGACAATCAGCCCCAGCATTTT. Its protein product is CATSGGTGTDNQPQHF.

The chain joins TRBV7-8 to TRBJ2-1, with D perhaps TRBD1 (6 bases). The germline gives CDR1 SGHVS, CDR2 FQNEAQ. The germline V and J ends were trimmed by 5 bases and 3 bases, with 17 bases remaining between them. This CDR3 has 16 residues. CDR3 residues: CASSPFRTVGYNEQFF. The DNA of the CDR3 is TGTGCCAGCAGCCCGTTTCGGACAGTGGGCTACAATGAGCAGTTCTTC. The full variable domain, completed using reference TRBV7-8 and TRBJ2-1, is GAGVSQSPRYKVAKRGQDVALRCDPISGHVSLFWYQQALGQGPEFLTYFQNEAQLDKSGLPSDRFFAERPEGSVSTLKIQRTQQEDSAVYLCASSPFRTVGYNEQFFGPGTRLTVL.

The chain employs TRBV25-1 and TRBJ2-2, with D unresolved. The CDR3 has 13 residues. Trimming took off 4 bases at V and 6 bases at J, with 9 bases between the two ends. In germline, CDR1 is MGHDK, CDR2 SYGVNS. CDR3 bases: TGTGCCAGCAGTGTGACTCGACCCGGGGAGCTGTTTTTT. Translated, it gives CASSVTRPGELFF. The full variable domain, rest sourced from reference TRBV25-1 and TRBJ2-2, is EADIYQTPRYLVIGTGKKITLECSQTMGHDKMYWYQQDPGMELHLIHYSYGVNSTEKGDLSSESTVSRIRTEHFPLTLESARPSHTSQYLCASSVTRPGELFFGEGSRLTVL.

V usage is TRBV5-4 and J usage is TRBJ2-5, with a weak D call TRBD2 (5 bases). CDR1 SGHNT and CDR2 YYREEE come from the germline V gene (reference sequence). V lost 3 bases to trimming and J lost 2 bases, with 14 bases between them. The CDR3 spans 15 residues. The CDR3 region has the DNA TGTGCCAGCAGCTCTGCCGGGGAAGGACAAGAGACCCAGTACTTC. This translates into CASSSAGEGQETQYF.

This chain uses TRBV7-8 with TRBJ1-5; perhaps TRBD1 as D (5 bases). This CDR3 region has 12 residues. The V gene's germline CDR1 is SGHVS and CDR2 FQNEAQ. V lost 2 bases to trimming and J lost 10 bases, with 9 bases between them. The CDR3 loop reads CASSLPQGPQHF. The CDR3 DNA follows: TGTGCCAGCAGCTTACCCCAGGGACCCCAGCATTTT.

The chain joins TRBV10-3 to TRBJ1-4; D remains unclear. V shed 3 bases and J shed 0 bases, with 5 bases lying between them. Germline loops: CDR1 ENHRY, CDR2 SYGVKD. The CDR3 length is 14 residues. The CDR3 loop is CAISDQATNEKLFF. The CDR3 DNA is TGTGCCATCAGTGACCAGGCAACTAATGAAAAACTGTTTTTT.

This chain joins TRBV7-2 and TRBJ2-7, with D tentatively TRBD1 (6 bases). The CDR3 length is 13 residues. CDR1 is SGHTA, CDR2 FQGNSA, per germline. Trimming took off 5 bases at V and 2 bases at J, with 10 bases between the two ends. This CDR3 reads CASSLTGTYEQYF. The CDR3 DNA reads TGTGCCAGCAGCCTTACAGGGACCTACGAGCAGTACTTC.

The V gene is TRBV25-1, the J gene TRBJ2-5; tentative D call: TRBD1 (7 bases). V was cut by 3 bases and J by 4 bases, with 18 bases left in between. From germline, CDR1 is MGHDK and CDR2 SYGVNS. The CDR3 extends over 16 amino acids. The DNA of the CDR3 is TGTGCCAGCAGTGAGGGTCGGGACAGCGGGCCAGAGACCCAGTACTTC. This gives the protein CASSEGRDSGPETQYF.

This clone was found once. The gene calls are TRBV28 and TRBJ2-5; D gene ambiguous. The CDR3 runs to 18 residues. CDR1 MDHEN and CDR2 SYDVKM come from the germline V gene. V lost 1 base and J 1 base, leaving 19 bases between the germline ends. The CDR3 loop is CASSLFSAGMGFQETQYF. The CDR3 DNA reads as TGTGCCAGCAGTTTATTCTCGGCAGGTATGGGTTTCCAAGAGACCCAGTACTTC.

The chain uses TRBV10-3 and TRBJ1-3; tentatively, D is TRBD1 (6 bases). The CDR3 length is 15 residues. V lost 4 bases to trimming and J lost 0 bases, with 10 bases between them. CDR1 is ENHRY and CDR2 is SYGVKD in the germline V gene. The CDR3 loop is CAISAGQSSGNTIYF. The CDR3 nucleotides read TGTGCCATCAGTGCCGGACAGAGCTCTGGAAACACCATATATTTT.

The CDR3 region is CASSDRAGGSIEQYF. CDR3 bases: TGTGCCAGCAGTGATCGAGCGGGGGGATCAATCGAGCAGTACTTC. This chain joins TRBV2 and TRBJ2-7; 9 bases are a match to TRBD2. After removal of 3 bases from V and 6 bases from J, the junction contained 9 bases not matched to a gene. Germline CDR1 and CDR2: SNHLY and FYNNEI. CDR3 length equals 15 residues.

V and J are TRBV6-1 and TRBJ2-7, with TRBD1 matching over 7 bases. From germline, CDR1 is MNHNS and CDR2 SASEGT. CDR3 size: 12 residues. Losses at the gene ends were 7 bases for V and 6 bases for J; bases not matched to a gene: 6. Here the CDR3 reads CASTLTGTEQYF. The CDR3 DNA reads TGTGCCAGCACTCTGACAGGGACCGAGCAGTACTTC.